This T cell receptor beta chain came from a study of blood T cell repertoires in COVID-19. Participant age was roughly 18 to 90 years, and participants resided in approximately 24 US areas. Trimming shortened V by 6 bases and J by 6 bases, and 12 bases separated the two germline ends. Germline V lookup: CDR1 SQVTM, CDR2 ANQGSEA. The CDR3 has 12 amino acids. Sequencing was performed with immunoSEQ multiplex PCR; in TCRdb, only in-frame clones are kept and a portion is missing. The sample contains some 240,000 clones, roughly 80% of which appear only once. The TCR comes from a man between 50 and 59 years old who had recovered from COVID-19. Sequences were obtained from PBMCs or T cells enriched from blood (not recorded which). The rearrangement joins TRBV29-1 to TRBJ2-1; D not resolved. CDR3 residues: CSVATHSNEQFF. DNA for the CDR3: TGCAGCGTCGCGACGCACAGCAATGAGCAGTTCTTC.